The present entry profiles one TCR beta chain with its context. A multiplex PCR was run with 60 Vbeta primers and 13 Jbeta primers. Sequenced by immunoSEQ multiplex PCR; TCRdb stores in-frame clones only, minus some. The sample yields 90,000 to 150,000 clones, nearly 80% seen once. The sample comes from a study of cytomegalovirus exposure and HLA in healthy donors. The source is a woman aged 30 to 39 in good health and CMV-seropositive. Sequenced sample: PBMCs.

CDR3 sequence reads: CASSPPGGTEAFF. The CDR3 bases are TGTGCCAGCTCACCACCCGGGGGCACTGAAGCTTTCTTT. This chain joins TRBV18 and TRBJ1-1; tentative D call: TRBD1 (5 bases). Germline CDR1 and CDR2: KGHSH and LQKENI. Trimming stripped 0 bases from V and 4 bases from J, with 6 bases between. The CDR3 sequence is 13 residues long. The full variable domain, in which reference TRBV18 and TRBJ1-1 provide the parts outside the CDR3, is NAGVMQNPRHLVRRRGQEARLRCSPMKGHSHVYWYRQLPEEGLKFMVYLQKENIIDESGMPKERFSAEFPKEGPSILRIQQVVRGDSAAYFCASSPPGGTEAFFGQGTRLTVV.